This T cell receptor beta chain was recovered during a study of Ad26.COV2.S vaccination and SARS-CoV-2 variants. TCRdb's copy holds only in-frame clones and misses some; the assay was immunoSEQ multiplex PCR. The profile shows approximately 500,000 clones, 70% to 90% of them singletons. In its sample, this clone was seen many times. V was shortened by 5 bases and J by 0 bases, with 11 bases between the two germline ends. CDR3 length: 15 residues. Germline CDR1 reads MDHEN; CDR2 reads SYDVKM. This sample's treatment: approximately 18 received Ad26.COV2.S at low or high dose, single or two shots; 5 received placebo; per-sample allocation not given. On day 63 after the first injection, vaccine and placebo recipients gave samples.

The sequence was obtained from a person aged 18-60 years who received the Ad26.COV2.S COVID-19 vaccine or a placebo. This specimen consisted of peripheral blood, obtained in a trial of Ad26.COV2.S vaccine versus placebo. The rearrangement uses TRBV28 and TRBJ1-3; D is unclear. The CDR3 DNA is TGTGCCAGCAGTCGATGGGCTGACTCTGGAAACACCATATATTTT. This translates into CASSRWADSGNTIYF.